The rows below give T cell receptor beta chains drawn from one sample of a study of blood T cell repertoires in COVID-19. Generated by immunoSEQ multiplex PCR, the TCRdb table keeps only in-frame clones and is missing some. Among about 56,000 clones, nearly 90% were seen once, and the ten largest hold less than 50%. The sequenced sample consisted of peripheral blood. The receptors here all came from a woman in her sixties with COVID-19, enrolled during active disease. The CDR3 runs from the conserved cysteine through the conserved F or W. A D gene is named only where the DNA matches it firmly. Clone size is not always given. Where it is, it says once, few, many or a class for expanded clones.

j_call: TRBJ2-3
v_call: TRBV6-2/TRBV6-3
d_call: -
clone_size: -
cdr3_nt: TGTGCCAGCAGCCGCCTTCTCGGGGATACGCAGTATTTT
cdr3_aa: CASSRLLGDTQYF

j_call: TRBJ2-7
v_call: TRBV12-3/TRBV12-4
d_call: -
clone_size: -
cdr3_nt: TGTGCCAGCAGTCTTTTGAGGGGGGGCGAGCAGTACTTC
cdr3_aa: CASSLLRGGEQYF

j_call: TRBJ2-1
v_call: TRBV6-4
d_call: TRBD1
clone_size: -
cdr3_nt: TGTGCCAGCAGTAGCTCCTATCCGGGACAGGGGATCAATGAGCAGTTCTTC
cdr3_aa: CASSSSYPGQGINEQFF

j_call: TRBJ2-7
v_call: TRBV6-2/TRBV6-3
d_call: -
clone_size: -
cdr3_nt: TGTGCCAGCAGTTACTCATCAGGGCCCTACGAGCAGTACTTC
cdr3_aa: CASSYSSGPYEQYF

j_call: TRBJ1-2
v_call: TRBV7-6
d_call: -
clone_size: few
cdr3_nt: TGTGCCAGCAGCTTGGGCGGCAGGGAATGGGGCTACACCTTC
cdr3_aa: CASSLGGREWGYTF

j_call: TRBJ2-2
v_call: TRBV3-1/TRBV3-2
d_call: -
clone_size: -
cdr3_nt: TGTGCCAGCAGCCAAAGTGTGACACCGAACACCGGGGAGCTGTTTTTT
cdr3_aa: CASSQSVTPNTGELFF

j_call: TRBJ2-3
v_call: TRBV6-5
d_call: -
clone_size: -
cdr3_nt: TGTGCCAGCACCCGTCTTGGGGGCAGGACAGATACGCAGTATTTT
cdr3_aa: CASTRLGGRTDTQYF

j_call: TRBJ2-7
v_call: TRBV2
d_call: -
clone_size: -
cdr3_nt: TGTGCCAGCAGTGAAGCGCTTGGGAGGATTAGGGGCGAGCAGTACTTC
cdr3_aa: CASSEALGRIRGEQYF

j_call: TRBJ1-4
v_call: TRBV2
d_call: -
clone_size: -
cdr3_nt: TGTGCCAGCAGTGAAGGCAGGCTTTACGAAAAACTGTTTTTT
cdr3_aa: CASSEGRLYEKLFF

j_call: TRBJ2-7
v_call: TRBV4-1
d_call: -
clone_size: -
cdr3_nt: TGCGCCAGCAGCCTCACCCCCGGCTACGAGCAGTACTTC
cdr3_aa: CASSLTPGYEQYF

j_call: TRBJ1-5
v_call: TRBV27
d_call: TRBD1
clone_size: -
cdr3_nt: TGTGCCAGCAGTTCCGGACAGGGTCTAAATCAGCCCCAGCATTTT
cdr3_aa: CASSSGQGLNQPQHF

j_call: TRBJ2-7
v_call: TRBV6-5
d_call: TRBD1
clone_size: -
cdr3_nt: TGTGCCAGCAGCTGGGGACAGGCGAGCGAGCAGTACTTC
cdr3_aa: CASSWGQASEQYF

j_call: TRBJ2-3
v_call: TRBV7-2
d_call: TRBD2
clone_size: -
cdr3_nt: TGTGCCAGCAGCCCTGGGACTAGCGGGGGGCAGGCGCAGTATTTT
cdr3_aa: CASSPGTSGGQAQYF

j_call: TRBJ2-1
v_call: TRBV29-1
d_call: -
clone_size: -
cdr3_nt: TGCAGCGTTGACAACCCTAGCGCCTACAATGAGCAGTTCTTC
cdr3_aa: CSVDNPSAYNEQFF

j_call: TRBJ1-2
v_call: TRBV9
d_call: TRBD1
clone_size: -
cdr3_nt: TGTGCCAGCAGCGCCCGGACAGGGCATGGCTACACCTTC
cdr3_aa: CASSARTGHGYTF

j_call: TRBJ2-7
v_call: TRBV18
d_call: TRBD2
clone_size: -
cdr3_nt: TGTGCCAGCTCACCGGGACTAGCGGGAGGCTCCTTCTCCTACGAGCAGTACTTC
cdr3_aa: CASSPGLAGGSFSYEQYF

j_call: TRBJ1-1
v_call: TRBV27
d_call: TRBD1
clone_size: -
cdr3_nt: TGTGCCAGCAGAAAAACAGGGGTGGTGACTGAAGCTTTCTTT
cdr3_aa: CASRKTGVVTEAFF

j_call: TRBJ2-5
v_call: TRBV6-6
d_call: TRBD2
clone_size: -
cdr3_nt: TGTGCCAGCCTTGGACTAGGCCTCGAGACCCAGTACTTC
cdr3_aa: CASLGLGLETQYF

j_call: TRBJ1-5
v_call: TRBV2
d_call: TRBD1
clone_size: -
cdr3_nt: TGTGCCAGCAGTACCGGGATCCAGGGGGCGTCTCAGCCCCAGCATTTT
cdr3_aa: CASSTGIQGASQPQHF

j_call: TRBJ2-3
v_call: TRBV4-1
d_call: -
clone_size: -
cdr3_nt: TGCGCCAGCAGCCAAGTCTTCGATACGCAGTATTTT
cdr3_aa: CASSQVFDTQYF

j_call: TRBJ2-7
v_call: TRBV5-6
d_call: -
clone_size: once
cdr3_nt: TGTGCCAGCCGCCAAGTGGCGGGGTTGCCCTACGAGCAGTACTTC
cdr3_aa: CASRQVAGLPYEQYF

j_call: TRBJ1-5
v_call: TRBV18
d_call: TRBD1
clone_size: -
cdr3_nt: TGTGCCAGCTCCCTTACAGGGGGGTCGGAGCAGCCCCAGCATTTT
cdr3_aa: CASSLTGGSEQPQHF

j_call: TRBJ2-3
v_call: TRBV4-3
d_call: TRBD2
clone_size: -
cdr3_nt: TGCGCCAGCAGCCTTGAGCGGGGGAGCACAGATACGCAGTATTTT
cdr3_aa: CASSLERGSTDTQYF

j_call: TRBJ1-2
v_call: TRBV6-2/TRBV6-3
d_call: -
clone_size: few
cdr3_nt: TGTGCCAGCAGTTACCCCGCGGCAATCCGCGCCGGGGGCTACACCTTC
cdr3_aa: CASSYPAAIRAGGYTF

j_call: TRBJ1-2
v_call: TRBV5-8
d_call: -
clone_size: -
cdr3_nt: TGTGCCAGCAGCGGCCCCAGGGGCGGCTATGGCTACACCTTC
cdr3_aa: CASSGPRGGYGYTF